This record concerns one TCR beta chain sequence. From germline, CDR1 is SEHNR and CDR2 FQNEAQ (reference sequence). The CDR3 runs 12 residues. V lost 2 bases, J lost 7 bases, and 8 bases lay in between. This sample is drawn from a study of blood T cell repertoires in COVID-19. Study summary: T cells, B-cell-depleted T cells, or PBMCs provided the cDNA or gDNA that served as material.

Measured with immunoSEQ multiplex PCR; TCRdb has only the in-frame clones, and not every one. The sample consists of some 99,000 clones, under 90% of them appearing once. J is TRBJ1-2 and V is TRBV7-9, with a weak D call TRBD1 (5 bases). The sequenced sample was peripheral blood. The clonotype originates from a woman aged 50 to 60 with acute or convalescent COVID-19. CDR3 in amino acids: CASSLRGSGYTF. DNA of the CDR3: TGTGCCAGCAGCTTAAGGGGCAGTGGCTACACCTTC.